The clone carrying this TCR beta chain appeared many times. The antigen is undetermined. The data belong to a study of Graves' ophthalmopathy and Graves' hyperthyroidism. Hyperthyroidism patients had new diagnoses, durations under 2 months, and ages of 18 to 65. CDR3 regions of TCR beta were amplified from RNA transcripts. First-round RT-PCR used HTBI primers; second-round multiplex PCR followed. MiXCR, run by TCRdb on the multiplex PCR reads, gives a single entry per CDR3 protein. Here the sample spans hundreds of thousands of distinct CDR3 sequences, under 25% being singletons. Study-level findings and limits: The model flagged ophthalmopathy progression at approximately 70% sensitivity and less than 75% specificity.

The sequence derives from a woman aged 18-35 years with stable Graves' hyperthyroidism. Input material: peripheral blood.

CDR3 in amino acids: CSVETVSYEQYF. As DNA, the CDR3 is TGCAGCGTTGAGACAGTTTCGTACGAGCAGTACTTC. This chain connects TRBV29-1 to TRBJ2-7; a weak D match, TRBD1 (5 bases). Between the trimmed V and J ends, which lost 3 bases and 4 bases, there was a span of 10 bases. Germline V gene data show CDR1 as SQVTM and CDR2 as ANQGSEA. The CDR3 spans 12 residues.